Following are 29 T cell receptor beta chains from one sample sequenced in a study of blood T cell repertoires in COVID-19. Clones were read by immunoSEQ multiplex PCR, and TCRdb kept only the in-frame ones, dropping some. The table has roughly 120,000 clones, more than 80% seen once; the top ten hold approximately 3%. The sequencing sample was made of peripheral blood. The receptor set was obtained from a woman older than 75 with COVID-19, enrolled during active disease.

The table lists this clone with a count of one. CDR3 sequence (DNA): TGTGCCATCAGTCCGGGACTAGCGGGAGGGAAAACCGGGGAGCTGTTTTTT. Its translation is CAISPGLAGGKTGELFF. This chain joins TRBV10-3 and TRBJ2-2; 16 nucleotides align to TRBD2. CDR1 is ENHRY and CDR2 is SYGVKD in the germline V gene. The junction had 5 bases not matched to a gene; V was cut back by 5 bases and J by 5 bases. The CDR3 spans 17 residues.

This sequence joins TRBV12-3 or TRBV12-4 and TRBJ2-7; TRBD1 is a possible D gene (5 bases). Between the trimmed V and J ends, which lost 6 bases and 2 bases, there was a span of 11 bases. The CDR3 is 13 amino acids. CDR3: CASSPGPAYEQYF. The CDR3 DNA is TGTGCCAGCAGCCCAGGGCCCGCCTACGAGCAGTACTTC.

This clone appeared a single time. This chain joins TRBV7-9 and TRBJ2-5, with 12 positions matching TRBD2. J lost 2 bases, V lost 4 bases, and 5 bases had no gene match. Germline V gene data show CDR1 as SEHNR and CDR2 as FQNEAQ (reference sequence). This CDR3 is built from 16 residues. The CDR3: CASSSLAGGGQETQYF. Here the CDR3 DNA reads TGTGCCAGCAGCTCACTAGCGGGAGGAGGGCAAGAGACCCAGTACTTC.

The rearrangement joins TRBV4-3 to TRBJ2-2; possibly TRBD1 for D (5 bases). Germline CDR1 LGHNA, CDR2 YSLEER. Trimming took 4 bases from V and 6 from J, leaving 9 bases between them. CDR3 size: 13 residues. The CDR3 DNA sequence: TGCGCCAGCAGCCTACAGGCCCCCGGGGAGCTGTTTTTT. This gives the protein CASSLQAPGELFF.

The chain carries TRBV7-9 and TRBJ2-3, with TRBD1 matching 10 bases. Germline CDR1 reads SEHNR; CDR2 reads FQNEAQ (reference sequence). V shed 5 bases and J 4 bases; nucleotides not matched to a gene: 6. The CDR3 consists of 15 residues. The CDR3 loop is CASSPRTGGPDTQYF. The DNA for the CDR3 is TGTGCCAGCAGCCCCCGGACAGGGGGGCCAGATACGCAGTATTTT.

This clone appeared once. The chain uses TRBV18 and TRBJ2-5; a weak D match, TRBD2 (6 bases). This CDR3 contains 16 residues. Germline loops: CDR1 KGHSH, CDR2 LQKENI. Trimming took 3 bases from V and 2 from J, leaving 16 bases between them. CDR3 sequence (DNA): TGTGCCAGCTCACCTTCCAATCTAGCGACTCAAGAGACCCAGTACTTC. It translates to CASSPSNLATQETQYF.

The J gene is TRBJ1-1, the V gene TRBV21-1; the table's D gene call, TRBD1, was not cross checked with the DNA. TRBV21-1 represents a pseudogene. The CDR3 consists of 13 residues. CDR3 nucleotides: TGTGCCAGCAGCCCCCAGGAAAGGTTTGAAGCTTTCTTT. It translates to CASSPQERFEAFF.

This chain links TRBV6-1 with TRBJ1-2, with D tentatively TRBD1 (5 bases). The CDR3 sequence is 11 residues long. Trimming removed 5 bases from V and 7 bases from J, with 8 bases in between. Germline V lookup: CDR1 MNHNS, CDR2 SASEGT. The CDR3 bases are TGTGCCAGCAGTCCAGGGTTTGGCTACACCTTC. Its protein is CASSPGFGYTF.

CDR3 nucleotides: TGTGCCAGCAGTTTGAGGACGGGGGAAGCTTTCTTT. Protein: CASSLRTGEAFF. This sequence joins TRBV28 and TRBJ1-1; D remains ambiguous. The CDR3 totals 12 residues. Germline CDR1 and CDR2: MDHEN and SYDVKM. The V end was cut by 3 bases, the J end by 8 bases, with 10 bases between.

The genes are TRBV18 and TRBJ2-2; D remains unclear. This CDR3 has 13 amino acids. Trimming pared 3 bases from V and 3 bases from J, leaving 5 bases between. CDR1 is KGHSH and CDR2 is LQKENI in the germline V gene. Here the CDR3 reads CASSPSDTGELFF. The CDR3 bases are TGTGCCAGCTCACCTTCGGACACCGGGGAGCTGTTTTTT.

The chain carries TRBV7-9 and TRBJ2-7; 7 nucleotides line up with TRBD1. The CDR3 extends over 13 amino acids. Unmatched junction bases numbered 3, after V lost 4 bases and J lost 3 bases. Germline V lookup: CDR1 SEHNR, CDR2 FQNEAQ (reference sequence). Here the CDR3 reads CASSWGTVYEQYF. The CDR3 region has the DNA TGTGCCAGCAGCTGGGGGACAGTCTACGAGCAGTACTTC.

The chain is built from TRBV9 and TRBJ1-3, with D maybe TRBD1 (5 bases). Looked up from germline, CDR1 is SGDLS and CDR2 is YYNGEE. The CDR3 extends over 15 amino acids. Trimming stripped 2 bases from V and 2 bases from J, with 11 bases between. As DNA, the CDR3 is TGTGCCAGCAGCGTGTCCTCGGGGGCTGGAAACACCATATATTTT. It is translated as CASSVSSGAGNTIYF.

V is TRBV28 and J is TRBJ1-2; no reliable D call. This CDR3 is 12 amino acids long. Germline V gives CDR1 MDHEN, CDR2 SYDVKM. The V end lost 7 bases, the J end lost 4 bases, and 10 bases lay between the germline ends. The CDR3 DNA reads TGTGCCAGCACTCCCACACGCTATGGCTACACCTTC. This sequence encodes CASTPTRYGYTF.

The chain employs TRBV2 and TRBJ2-5, with a tentative D call TRBD1 (5 bases). This CDR3 region has 12 residues. Trimming cost V 4 bases and J 7 bases, with 10 bases left between them. Germline-derived CDR1 and CDR2 are SNHLY and FYNNEI. CDR3 amino acids: CASSGAQGTQYF. Here the CDR3 DNA reads TGTGCCAGCAGTGGCGCCCAGGGGACCCAGTACTTC.

The chain recombines TRBV14 with TRBJ2-7, with D perhaps matching TRBD2 (5 bases). Trimming stripped 4 bases from V and 7 bases from J, with 11 bases between. CDR3 size: 12 residues. Looked up from germline, CDR1 is SGHDN and CDR2 is FVKESK. The CDR3 is CASSPRGREQYF. In nucleotides, the CDR3 is TGTGCCAGCAGCCCTCGGGGTAGAGAGCAGTACTTC. The complete variable domain, with remaining parts taken from reference TRBV14 and TRBJ2-7, reads EAGVTQFPSHSVIEKGQTVTLRCDPISGHDNLYWYRRVMGKEIKFLLHFVKESKQDESGMPNNRFLAERTGGTYSTLKVQPAELEDSGVYFCASSPRGREQYFGPGTRLTVT.

The chain joins TRBV6-5 to TRBJ2-2; D perhaps matches TRBD2 (5 bases). V was cut by 6 bases and J by 8 bases, with 10 bases left in between. The CDR3 loop spans 12 amino acids. CDR1 and CDR2 (germline): MNHEY, SVGAGI. The CDR3 spells CASRRTVGELFF. DNA for the CDR3: TGTGCCAGCAGGAGGACTGTGGGGGAGCTGTTTTTT.

The chain combines TRBV7-2 with TRBJ2-1, with D uncertain. V shed 4 bases and J shed 9 bases, with 13 bases lying between them. The length of the CDR3 is 13 residues. Germline values: CDR1 SGHTA, CDR2 FQGNSA. The CDR3 loop reads CASSSGSTGEQFF. DNA for the CDR3: TGTGCCAGCAGCTCCGGGTCCACCGGTGAGCAGTTCTTC.

This clone has a handful of counts. CDR3 in DNA: TGTGCCAGCAGCGGGACAGGGACTTTCGTATATAATTCACCCCTCCACTTT. This gives the protein CASSGTGTFVYNSPLHF. The chain employs TRBV2 and TRBJ1-6; 9 nucleotides agree with TRBD1. V shed 6 bases and J 4 bases; nucleotides not matched to a gene: 10. This CDR3 is built from 17 residues. Looked up from germline, CDR1 is SNHLY and CDR2 is FYNNEI.

This chain joins TRBV3-1 (or the pseudogene TRBV3-2) and TRBJ1-3, with D perhaps TRBD1 (6 bases). Trimming removed 2 bases from V and 10 bases from J, with 9 bases in between. The CDR3 has 12 amino acids. Germline V lookup: CDR1 LGHDT, CDR2 YNNKEL (reference sequence). CDR3 sequence (DNA): TGTGCCAGCAGCCAATTAGGGGGTACCATATATTTT. This translates into CASSQLGGTIYF.

The chain combines TRBV6-5 with TRBJ1-1; maybe TRBD1 (6 bases). The V gene lost 2 bases and the J gene lost 1 base, with 8 bases spanning the gap. The CDR3 length is 14 residues. Looked up from germline, CDR1 is MNHEY and CDR2 is SVGAGI. CDR3 nucleotide sequence: TGTGCCAGCAGTTACCTACAGGGGAACACTGAAGCTTTCTTT. This codes for CASSYLQGNTEAFF.

The chain has TRBV14 and TRBJ1-1, with 9 bases fitting TRBD1. Germline assignment: CDR1 SGHDN and CDR2 FVKESK. CDR3 length equals 16 residues. V lost 5 bases and J lost 0; bases outside the gene matches: 7. Here the CDR3 reads CASSKGGTGLNTEAFF. DNA for the CDR3: TGTGCCAGCAGCAAGGGGGGGACAGGGTTGAACACTGAAGCTTTCTTT. The full variable domain, its missing parts supplied by reference TRBV14 and TRBJ1-1, is EAGVTQFPSHSVIEKGQTVTLRCDPISGHDNLYWYRRVMGKEIKFLLHFVKESKQDESGMPNNRFLAERTGGTYSTLKVQPAELEDSGVYFCASSKGGTGLNTEAFFGQGTRLTVV.

The chain is built from TRBV5-1 and TRBJ2-3; maybe TRBD2 (5 bases). Germline lookup yields CDR1 SGHRS and CDR2 YFSETQ. This CDR3 comprises 13 residues. The V end was cut by 3 bases, the J end by 4 bases, with 9 bases between. The CDR3 region has the DNA TGCGCCAGCAGCTCCGGACTGTCAGATACGCAGTATTTT. Protein sequence: CASSSGLSDTQYF.

The rearrangement uses TRBV28 and TRBJ1-2, with TRBD1 matching 11 bases. This CDR3 is 18 amino acids long. Germline trimming cut 7 bases from V and 5 bases from J; bases unmatched to any gene: 18. Germline loops: CDR1 MDHEN, CDR2 SYDVKM. For the CDR3, the DNA is TGTGCCAGCACAGAGTCTGGGGGGACAGGGGGTTCAGGATATGGCTACACCTTC. This gives the protein CASTESGGTGGSGYGYTF.

The V gene is TRBV28, the J gene TRBJ1-1; 7 positions agree with TRBD1. CDR3 length equals 14 residues. Germline CDR1 MDHEN, CDR2 SYDVKM. The ends lost 5 bases at V and 0 bases at J; junction bases unmatched: 3. The CDR3 nucleotides read TGTGCCAGCAGTGAGGGGGCAGTGAACACTGAAGCTTTCTTT. Encoded protein: CASSEGAVNTEAFF.

J is TRBJ2-5 and V is TRBV27, with TRBD2 matching over 12 bases. Losses at the gene ends were 10 bases for V and 2 bases for J; bases not matched to a gene: 8. There are 15 residues in the CDR3. Germline CDR1 reads MNHEY; CDR2 reads SMNVEV (reference sequence). The DNA for the CDR3 is TGTGCCACCAAAGGACTAGCGGGGATTCAAGAGACCCAGTACTTC. Protein: CATKGLAGIQETQYF.

The chain uses TRBV6-2 or TRBV6-3 and TRBJ2-5; D remains unclear. CDR3 length equals 14 residues. Trimming stripped 4 bases from V and 0 bases from J, with 9 bases between. In germline, CDR1 is MNHEY, CDR2 SVGEGT. The CDR3 here is CASSWSRYQETQYF. The DNA for the CDR3 is TGTGCCAGCAGTTGGTCCCGGTACCAAGAGACCCAGTACTTC.

The chain recombines TRBV3-1 (or the pseudogene TRBV3-2) with TRBJ2-7; 7 nucleotides match TRBD2. The germline V gene has CDR1 LGHDT and CDR2 YNNKEL (reference sequence). J was trimmed by 2 bases and V by 2 bases; bases with no gene match: 6. The length of the CDR3 is 15 residues. This CDR3 is CASSQSGTITYEQYF. The CDR3 DNA reads TGTGCCAGCAGCCAATCCGGGACTATCACCTACGAGCAGTACTTC.

This chain links TRBV28 with TRBJ1-6; TRBD1 agrees at 7 bases. CDR1 is MDHEN and CDR2 is SYDVKM in the germline V gene. J lost 2 bases, V lost 4 bases, and 8 bases had no gene match. The CDR3 runs to 17 residues. CDR3 amino acids: CASSSKEGAAYNSPLHF. Here the CDR3 DNA reads TGTGCCAGCAGTTCTAAGGAGGGGGCCGCCTATAATTCACCCCTCCACTTT. The whole variable domain, filled in from reference TRBV28 and TRBJ1-6, reads DVKVTQSSRYLVKRTGEKVFLECVQDMDHENMFWYRQDPGLGLRLIYFSYDVKMKEKGDIPEGYSVSREKKERFSLILESASTNQTSMYLCASSSKEGAAYNSPLHFGNGTRLTVT.

The rearrangement links TRBV12-3 or TRBV12-4 to TRBJ1-3; no reliable D call. There are 11 residues in the CDR3. V shed 2 bases and J shed 8 bases, with 4 bases lying between them. This CDR3 is CASSLSYTIYF. The DNA for the CDR3 is TGTGCCAGCAGTTTATCGTACACCATATATTTT.